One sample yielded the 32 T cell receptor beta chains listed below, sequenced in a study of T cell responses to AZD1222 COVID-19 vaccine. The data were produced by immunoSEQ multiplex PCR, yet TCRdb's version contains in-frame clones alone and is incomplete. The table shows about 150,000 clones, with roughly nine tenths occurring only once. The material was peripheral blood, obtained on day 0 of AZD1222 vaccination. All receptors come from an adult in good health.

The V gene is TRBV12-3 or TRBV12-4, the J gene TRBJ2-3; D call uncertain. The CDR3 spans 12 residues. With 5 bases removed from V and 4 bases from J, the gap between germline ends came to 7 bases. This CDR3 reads CASSPIADTQYF. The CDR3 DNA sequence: TGTGCCAGCAGTCCGATAGCAGATACGCAGTATTTT.

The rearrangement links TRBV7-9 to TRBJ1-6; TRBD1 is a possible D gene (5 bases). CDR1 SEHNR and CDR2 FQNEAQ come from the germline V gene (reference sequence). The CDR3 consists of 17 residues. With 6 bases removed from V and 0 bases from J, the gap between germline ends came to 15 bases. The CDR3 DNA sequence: TGTGCCAGCAGACAAGAGGGGCCAGGCTCCTATAATTCACCCCTCCACTTT. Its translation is CASRQEGPGSYNSPLHF.

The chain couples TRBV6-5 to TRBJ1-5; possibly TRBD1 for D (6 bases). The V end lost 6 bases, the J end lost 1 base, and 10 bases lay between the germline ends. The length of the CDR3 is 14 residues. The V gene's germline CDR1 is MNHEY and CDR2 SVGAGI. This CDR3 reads CASRSDRSNQPQHF. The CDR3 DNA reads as TGTGCCAGCAGATCAGACAGGAGCAATCAGCCCCAGCATTTT.

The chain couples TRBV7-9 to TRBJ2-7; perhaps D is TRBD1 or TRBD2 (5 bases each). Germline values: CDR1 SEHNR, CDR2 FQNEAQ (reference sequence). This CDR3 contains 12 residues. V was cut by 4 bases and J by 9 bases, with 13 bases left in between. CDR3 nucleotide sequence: TGTGCCAGCAGCTCCGGGACCCCAAGGCAGTACTTC. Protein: CASSSGTPRQYF. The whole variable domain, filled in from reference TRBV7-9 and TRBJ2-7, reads DTGVSQNPRHKITKRGQNVTFRCDPISEHNRLYWYRQTLGQGPEFLTYFQNEAQLEKSRLLSDRFSAERPKGSFSTLEIQRTEQGDSAMYLCASSSGTPRQYFGPGTRLTVT.

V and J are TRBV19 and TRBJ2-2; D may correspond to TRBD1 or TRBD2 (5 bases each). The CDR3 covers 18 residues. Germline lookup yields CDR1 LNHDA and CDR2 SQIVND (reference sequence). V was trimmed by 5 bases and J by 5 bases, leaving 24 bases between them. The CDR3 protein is CASSPGPGSLGRTGELFF. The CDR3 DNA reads TGTGCCAGTAGTCCGGGGCCGGGTTCGCTTGGTAGGACCGGGGAGCTGTTTTTT.

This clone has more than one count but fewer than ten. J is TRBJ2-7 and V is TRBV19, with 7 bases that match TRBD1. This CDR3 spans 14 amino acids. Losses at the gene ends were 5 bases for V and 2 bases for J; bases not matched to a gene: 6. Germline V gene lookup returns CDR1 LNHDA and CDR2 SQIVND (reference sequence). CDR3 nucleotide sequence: TGTGCCAGTAGTCGGACAGGCAGTACCTACGAGCAGTACTTC. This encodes CASSRTGSTYEQYF.

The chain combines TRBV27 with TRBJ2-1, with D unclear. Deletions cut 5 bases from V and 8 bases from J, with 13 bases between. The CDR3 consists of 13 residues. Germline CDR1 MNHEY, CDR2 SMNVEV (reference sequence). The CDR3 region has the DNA TGTGCCAGCAGTCCCGACCCCCGGTATGAGCAGTTCTTC. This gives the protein CASSPDPRYEQFF.

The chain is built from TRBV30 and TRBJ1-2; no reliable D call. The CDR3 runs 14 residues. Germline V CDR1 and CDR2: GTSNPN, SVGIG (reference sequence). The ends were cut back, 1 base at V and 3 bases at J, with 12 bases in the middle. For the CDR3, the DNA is TGTGCCTGGAGTGCGGCCAGCCTTTACTATGGCTACACCTTC. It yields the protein CAWSAASLYYGYTF.

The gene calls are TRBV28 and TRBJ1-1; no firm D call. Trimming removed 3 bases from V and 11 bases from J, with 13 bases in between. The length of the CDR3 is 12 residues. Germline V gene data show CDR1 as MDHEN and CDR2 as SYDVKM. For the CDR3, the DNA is TGTGCCAGCAGTTTTTTTCCAAGCACGGCTTTCTTT. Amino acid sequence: CASSFFPSTAFF.

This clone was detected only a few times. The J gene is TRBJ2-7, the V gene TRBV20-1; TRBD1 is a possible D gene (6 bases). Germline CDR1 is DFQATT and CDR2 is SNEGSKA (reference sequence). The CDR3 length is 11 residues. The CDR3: CRGAGQYEQYF. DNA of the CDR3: TGCAGGGGGGCGGGCCAGTACGAGCAGTACTTC.

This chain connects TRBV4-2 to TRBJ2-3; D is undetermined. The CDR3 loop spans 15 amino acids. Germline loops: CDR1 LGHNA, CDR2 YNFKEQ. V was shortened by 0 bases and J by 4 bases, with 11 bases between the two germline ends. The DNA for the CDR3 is TGTGCCAGCAGCCAAGATTCGAGTGGGGCAGATACGCAGTATTTT. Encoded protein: CASSQDSSGADTQYF.

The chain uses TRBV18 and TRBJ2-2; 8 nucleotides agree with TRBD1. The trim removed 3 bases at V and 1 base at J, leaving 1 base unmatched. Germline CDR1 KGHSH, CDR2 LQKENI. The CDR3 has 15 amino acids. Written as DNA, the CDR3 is TGTGCCAGCTCACCTGGGACAGGGAACACCGGGGAGCTGTTTTTT. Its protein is CASSPGTGNTGELFF.

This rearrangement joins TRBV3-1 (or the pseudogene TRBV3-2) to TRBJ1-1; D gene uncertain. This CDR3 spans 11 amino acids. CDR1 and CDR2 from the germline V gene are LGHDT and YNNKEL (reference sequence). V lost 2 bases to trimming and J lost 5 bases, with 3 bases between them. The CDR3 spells CASSQRTEAFF. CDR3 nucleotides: TGTGCCAGCAGCCAAAGGACTGAAGCTTTCTTT.

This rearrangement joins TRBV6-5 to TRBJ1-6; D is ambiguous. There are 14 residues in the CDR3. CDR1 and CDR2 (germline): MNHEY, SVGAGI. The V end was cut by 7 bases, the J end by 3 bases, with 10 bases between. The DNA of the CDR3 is TGTGCCAGCAAGTCGGAGAGCTATAATTCACCCCTCCACTTT. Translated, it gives CASKSESYNSPLHF.

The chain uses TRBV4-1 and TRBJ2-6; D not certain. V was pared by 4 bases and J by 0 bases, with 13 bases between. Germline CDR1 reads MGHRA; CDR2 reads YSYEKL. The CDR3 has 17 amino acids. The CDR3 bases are TGCGCCAGCAGCCCCGGTTACTCGAGCTCTGGGGCCAACGTCCTGACTTTC. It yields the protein CASSPGYSSSGANVLTF.

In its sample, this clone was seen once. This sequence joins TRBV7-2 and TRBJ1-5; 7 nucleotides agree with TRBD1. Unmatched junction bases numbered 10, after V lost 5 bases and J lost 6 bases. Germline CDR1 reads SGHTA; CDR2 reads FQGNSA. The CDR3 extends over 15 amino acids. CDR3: CASSPNEGASQPQHF. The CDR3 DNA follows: TGTGCCAGCAGCCCCAATGAGGGGGCAAGTCAGCCCCAGCATTTT.

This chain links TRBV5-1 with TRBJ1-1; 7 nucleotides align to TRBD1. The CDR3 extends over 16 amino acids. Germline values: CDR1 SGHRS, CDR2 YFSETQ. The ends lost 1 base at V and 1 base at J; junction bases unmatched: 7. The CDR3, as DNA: TGCGCCAGCAGCTTGTTTGTCTCAGGGGGGAACACTGAAGCTTTCTTT. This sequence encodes CASSLFVSGGNTEAFF.

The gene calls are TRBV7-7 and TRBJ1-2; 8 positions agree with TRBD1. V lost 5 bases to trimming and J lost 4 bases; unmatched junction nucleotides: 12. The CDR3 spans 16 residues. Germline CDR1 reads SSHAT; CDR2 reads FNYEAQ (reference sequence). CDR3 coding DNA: TGTGCCAGCAGCCCTTTAGACGGACAGGGATCCTATGGCTACACCTTC. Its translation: CASSPLDGQGSYGYTF.

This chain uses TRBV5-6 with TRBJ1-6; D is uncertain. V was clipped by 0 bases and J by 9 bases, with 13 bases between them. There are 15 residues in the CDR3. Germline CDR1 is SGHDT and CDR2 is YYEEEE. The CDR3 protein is CASSLGTVRGSPLHF. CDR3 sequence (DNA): TGTGCCAGCAGCTTGGGGACCGTTAGAGGTTCACCCCTCCACTTT.

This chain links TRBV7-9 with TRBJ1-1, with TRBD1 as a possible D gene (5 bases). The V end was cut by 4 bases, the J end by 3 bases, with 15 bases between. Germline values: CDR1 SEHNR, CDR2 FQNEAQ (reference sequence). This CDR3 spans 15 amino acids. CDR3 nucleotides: TGTGCCAGCAGCTCCCCCTGGGGGGTCTACACTGAAGCTTTCTTT. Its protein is CASSSPWGVYTEAFF.

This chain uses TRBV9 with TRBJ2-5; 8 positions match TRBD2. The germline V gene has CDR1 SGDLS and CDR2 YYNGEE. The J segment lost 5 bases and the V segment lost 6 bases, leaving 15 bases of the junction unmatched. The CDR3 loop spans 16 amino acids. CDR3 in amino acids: CASTTVREGLSETQYF. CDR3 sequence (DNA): TGTGCCAGCACAACGGTCCGGGAGGGACTCTCGGAGACCCAGTACTTC. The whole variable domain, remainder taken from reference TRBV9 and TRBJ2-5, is DSGVTQTPKHLITATGQRVTLRCSPRSGDLSVYWYQQSLDQGLQFLIQYYNGEERAKGNILERFSAQQFPDLHSELNLSSLELGDSALYFCASTTVREGLSETQYFGPGTRLLVL.

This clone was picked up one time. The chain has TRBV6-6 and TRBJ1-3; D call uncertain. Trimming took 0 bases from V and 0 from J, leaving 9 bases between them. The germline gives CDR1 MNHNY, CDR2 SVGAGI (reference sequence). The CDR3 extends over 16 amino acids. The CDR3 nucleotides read TGTGCCAGCAGTTACTCGGGCGATTTCTCTGGAAACACCATATATTTT. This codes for CASSYSGDFSGNTIYF.

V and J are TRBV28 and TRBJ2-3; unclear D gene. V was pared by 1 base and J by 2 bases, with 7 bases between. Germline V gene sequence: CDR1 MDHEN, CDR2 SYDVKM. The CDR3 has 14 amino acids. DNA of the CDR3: TGTGCCAGCAGTTTATTAGGGTCCACAGATACGCAGTATTTT. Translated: CASSLLGSTDTQYF.

CDR3 DNA sequence: TGTGCCAGCAGCCGTAGCAGGGGGGGGTCGAACACCGGGGAGCTGTTTTTT. It translates to CASSRSRGGSNTGELFF. J is TRBJ2-2 and V is TRBV4-2; D might be TRBD1 or TRBD2, each matching 7 bases. V was clipped by 4 bases and J by 0 bases, with 15 bases between them. The CDR3 covers 17 residues. Germline CDR1 reads LGHNA; CDR2 reads YNFKEQ.

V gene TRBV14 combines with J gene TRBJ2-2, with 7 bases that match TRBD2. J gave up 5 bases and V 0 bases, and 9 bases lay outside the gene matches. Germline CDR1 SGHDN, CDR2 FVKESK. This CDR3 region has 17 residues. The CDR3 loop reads CASSQDWGRVRTGELFF. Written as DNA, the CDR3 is TGTGCCAGCAGCCAAGACTGGGGGAGGGTTCGGACCGGGGAGCTGTTTTTT.

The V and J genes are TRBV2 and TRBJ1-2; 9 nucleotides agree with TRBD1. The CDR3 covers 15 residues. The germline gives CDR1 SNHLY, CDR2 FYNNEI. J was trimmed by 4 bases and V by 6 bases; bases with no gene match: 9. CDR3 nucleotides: TGTGCCAGCAGGGGACAGGGCGCCCTGGGCTATGGCTACACCTTC. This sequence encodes CASRGQGALGYGYTF.

CDR3 DNA sequence: TGTGCCAGCAGGGCGGGAACAAACACCGGGGAGCTGTTTTTT. Amino acid sequence: CASRAGTNTGELFF. J is TRBJ2-2 and V is TRBV7-3; tentative D call: TRBD2 (6 bases). The CDR3 totals 14 residues. Trimming took 6 bases from V and 2 from J, leaving 10 bases between them. Germline values: CDR1 SGHTA, CDR2 FQGTGA.

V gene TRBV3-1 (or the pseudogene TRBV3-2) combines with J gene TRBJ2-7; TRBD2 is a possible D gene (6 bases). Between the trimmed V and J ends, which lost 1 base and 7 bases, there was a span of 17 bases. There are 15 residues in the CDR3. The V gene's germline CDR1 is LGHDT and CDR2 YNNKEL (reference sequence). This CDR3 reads CASSQVSAGLGEQYF. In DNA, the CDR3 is TGTGCCAGCAGCCAAGTTAGCGCGGGATTGGGAGAGCAGTACTTC.

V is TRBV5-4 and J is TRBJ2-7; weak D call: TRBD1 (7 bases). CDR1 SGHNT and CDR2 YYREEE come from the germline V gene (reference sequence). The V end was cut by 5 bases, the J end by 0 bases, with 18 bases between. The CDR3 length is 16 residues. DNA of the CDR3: TGTGCCAGCAGTAGAGGAGGGACAGTACCCTCCTACGAGCAGTACTTC. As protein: CASSRGGTVPSYEQYF.

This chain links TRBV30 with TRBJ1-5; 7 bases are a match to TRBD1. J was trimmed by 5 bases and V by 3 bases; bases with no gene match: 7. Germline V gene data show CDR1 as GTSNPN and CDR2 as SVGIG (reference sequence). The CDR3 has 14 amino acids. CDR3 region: CAWRPGQSYQPQHF. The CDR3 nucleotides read TGTGCCTGGAGGCCGGGACAGAGCTATCAGCCCCAGCATTTT.

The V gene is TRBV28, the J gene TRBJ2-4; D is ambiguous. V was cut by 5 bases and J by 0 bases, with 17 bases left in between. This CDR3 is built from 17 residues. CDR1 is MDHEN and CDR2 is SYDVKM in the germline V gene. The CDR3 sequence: CASSPRQGRLAKNIQYF. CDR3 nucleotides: TGTGCCAGCAGTCCCCGTCAAGGTCGGCTAGCCAAAAACATTCAGTACTTC.

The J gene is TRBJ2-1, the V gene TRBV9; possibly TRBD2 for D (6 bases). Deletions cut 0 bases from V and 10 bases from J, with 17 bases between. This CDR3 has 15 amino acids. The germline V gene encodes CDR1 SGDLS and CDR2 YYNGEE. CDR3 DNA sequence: TGTGCCAGCAGCGTAGGTCCGGACTACCCGTCCGAGCAGTTCTTC. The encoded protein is CASSVGPDYPSEQFF. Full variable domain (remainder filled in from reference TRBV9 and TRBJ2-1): DSGVTQTPKHLITATGQRVTLRCSPRSGDLSVYWYQQSLDQGLQFLIQYYNGEERAKGNILERFSAQQFPDLHSELNLSSLELGDSALYFCASSVGPDYPSEQFFGPGTRLTVL.